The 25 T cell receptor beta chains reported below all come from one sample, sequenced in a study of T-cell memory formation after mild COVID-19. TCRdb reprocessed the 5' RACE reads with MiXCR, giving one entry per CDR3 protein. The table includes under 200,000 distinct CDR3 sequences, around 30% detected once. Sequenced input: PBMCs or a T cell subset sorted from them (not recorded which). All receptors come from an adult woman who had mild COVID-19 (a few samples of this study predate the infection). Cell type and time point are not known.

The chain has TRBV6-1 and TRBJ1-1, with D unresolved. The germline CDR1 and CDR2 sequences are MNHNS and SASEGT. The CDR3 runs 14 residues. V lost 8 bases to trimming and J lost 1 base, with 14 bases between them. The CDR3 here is CASRSWIPNTEAFF. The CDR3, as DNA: TGTGCCAGCCGTTCGTGGATCCCGAACACTGAAGCTTTCTTT.

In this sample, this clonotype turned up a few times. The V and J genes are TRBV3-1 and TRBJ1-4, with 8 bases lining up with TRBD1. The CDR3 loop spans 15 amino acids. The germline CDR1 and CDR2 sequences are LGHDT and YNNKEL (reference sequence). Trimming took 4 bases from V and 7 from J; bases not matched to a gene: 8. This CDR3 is CASSLGTGVLEKLFF. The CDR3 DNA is TGTGCCAGCAGCCTGGGGACAGGTGTTCTTGAAAAACTGTTTTTT.

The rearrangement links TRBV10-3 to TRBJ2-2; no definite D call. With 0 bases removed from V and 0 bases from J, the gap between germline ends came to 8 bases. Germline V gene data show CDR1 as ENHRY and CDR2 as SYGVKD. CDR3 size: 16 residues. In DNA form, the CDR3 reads TGTGCCATCAGTGAGTCTGGGCGCGCGAACACCGGGGAGCTGTTTTTT. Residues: CAISESGRANTGELFF.

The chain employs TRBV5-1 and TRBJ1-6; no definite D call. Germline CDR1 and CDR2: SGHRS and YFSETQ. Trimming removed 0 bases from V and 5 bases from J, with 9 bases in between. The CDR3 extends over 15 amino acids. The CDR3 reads CASSLGPEHNSPLHF. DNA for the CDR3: TGCGCCAGCAGCTTGGGGCCAGAGCATAATTCACCCCTCCACTTT.

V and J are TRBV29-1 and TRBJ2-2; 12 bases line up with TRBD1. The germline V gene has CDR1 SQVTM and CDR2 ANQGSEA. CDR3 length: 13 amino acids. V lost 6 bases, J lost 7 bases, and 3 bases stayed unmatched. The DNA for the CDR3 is TGCAGCGTGGGACAGGGGGCGGGCGGGGAGCTGTTTTTT. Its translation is CSVGQGAGGELFF.

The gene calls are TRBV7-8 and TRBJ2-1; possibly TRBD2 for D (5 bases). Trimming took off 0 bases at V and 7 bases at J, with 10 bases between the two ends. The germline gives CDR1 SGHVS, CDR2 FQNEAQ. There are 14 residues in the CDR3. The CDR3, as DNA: TGTGCCAGCAGCTTAGCGGTGGCGGGTAATGAGCAGTTCTTC. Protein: CASSLAVAGNEQFF. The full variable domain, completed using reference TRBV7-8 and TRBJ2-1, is GAGVSQSPRYKVAKRGQDVALRCDPISGHVSLFWYQQALGQGPEFLTYFQNEAQLDKSGLPSDRFFAERPEGSVSTLKIQRTQQEDSAVYLCASSLAVAGNEQFFGPGTRLTVL.

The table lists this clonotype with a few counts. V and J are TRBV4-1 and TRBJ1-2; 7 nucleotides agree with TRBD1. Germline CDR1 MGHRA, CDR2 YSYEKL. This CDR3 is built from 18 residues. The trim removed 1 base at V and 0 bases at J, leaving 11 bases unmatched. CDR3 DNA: TGCGCCAGCAGCCAAGTGGCTCTAAAGACAGGGACTAACTATGGCTACACCTTC. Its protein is CASSQVALKTGTNYGYTF.

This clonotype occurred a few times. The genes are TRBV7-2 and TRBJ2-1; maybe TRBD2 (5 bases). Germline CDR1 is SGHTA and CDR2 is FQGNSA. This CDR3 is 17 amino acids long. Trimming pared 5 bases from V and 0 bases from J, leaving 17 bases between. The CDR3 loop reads CASSPLSGSSSYNEQFF. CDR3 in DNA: TGTGCCAGCAGCCCGCTCTCGGGGTCGAGCTCCTACAATGAGCAGTTCTTC.

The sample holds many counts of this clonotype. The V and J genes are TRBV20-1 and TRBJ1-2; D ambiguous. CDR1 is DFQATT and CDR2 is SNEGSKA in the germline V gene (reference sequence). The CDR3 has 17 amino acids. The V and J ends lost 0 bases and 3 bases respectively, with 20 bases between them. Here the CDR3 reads CSARDPWGTPGDYGYTF. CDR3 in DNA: TGCAGTGCTAGAGATCCCTGGGGAACCCCCGGTGACTATGGCTACACCTTC.

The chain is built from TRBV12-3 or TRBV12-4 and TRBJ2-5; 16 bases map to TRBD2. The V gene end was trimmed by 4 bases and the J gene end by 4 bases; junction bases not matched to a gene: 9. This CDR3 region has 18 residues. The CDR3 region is CASSYEGTSGRAIETQYF. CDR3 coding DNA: TGTGCCAGCAGTTACGAAGGGACTAGCGGGAGGGCAATAGAGACCCAGTACTTC.

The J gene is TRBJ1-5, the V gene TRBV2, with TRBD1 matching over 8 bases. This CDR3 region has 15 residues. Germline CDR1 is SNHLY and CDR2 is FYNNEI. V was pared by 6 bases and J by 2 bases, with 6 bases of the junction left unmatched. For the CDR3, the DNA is TGTGCCAGCAGGGAGGACAGGGCCCGCAATCAGCCCCAGCATTTT. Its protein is CASREDRARNQPQHF. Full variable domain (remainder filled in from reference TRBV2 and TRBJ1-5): EPEVTQTPSHQVTQMGQEVILRCVPISNHLYFYWYRQILGQKVEFLVSFYNNEISEKSEIFDDQFSVERPDGSNFTLKIRSTKLEDSAMYFCASREDRARNQPQHFGDGTRLSIL.

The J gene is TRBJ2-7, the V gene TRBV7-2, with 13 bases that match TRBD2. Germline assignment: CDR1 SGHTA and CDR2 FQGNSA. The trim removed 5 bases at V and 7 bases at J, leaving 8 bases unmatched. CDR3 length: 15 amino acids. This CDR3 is CASSRTSGSFGEQYF. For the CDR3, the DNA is TGTGCCAGCAGCAGGACTAGCGGGAGCTTTGGGGAGCAGTACTTC.

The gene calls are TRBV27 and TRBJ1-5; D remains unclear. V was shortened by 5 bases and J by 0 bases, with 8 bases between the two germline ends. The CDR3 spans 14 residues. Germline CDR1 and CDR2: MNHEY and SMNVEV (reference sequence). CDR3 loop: CASSPQYSNQPQHF. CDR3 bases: TGTGCCAGCAGTCCCCAGTATAGCAATCAGCCCCAGCATTTT.

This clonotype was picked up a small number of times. The CDR3 sequence: CASSPSTGAGNQPQHF. CDR3 nucleotide sequence: TGTGCCAGCAGCCCCTCGACAGGGGCAGGCAATCAGCCCCAGCATTTT. The rearrangement joins TRBV12-3 or TRBV12-4 to TRBJ1-5; 8 positions match TRBD1. The CDR3 spans 16 residues. V shed 6 bases, J shed 2 bases, and the junction held 9 bases outside the gene matches.

The CDR3 nucleotides read TGTGCCAGAAGTAACAGGGGTGGTCAGCCCCAGCATTTT. Amino acid sequence: CARSNRGGQPQHF. J is TRBJ1-5 and V is TRBV12-3 or TRBV12-4; 7 positions match TRBD1. With V trimmed by 9 bases and J by 6 bases, 8 bases remained unmatched. The CDR3 contains 13 residues.

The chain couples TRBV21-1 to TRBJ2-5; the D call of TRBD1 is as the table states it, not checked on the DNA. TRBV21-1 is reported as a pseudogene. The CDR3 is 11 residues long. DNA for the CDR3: TGTGCCGTCCCTGGTTTGGGGACCCAGTACTTC. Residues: CAVPGLGTQYF.

The CDR3 DNA reads TGCGCCAGCAGCCAACCGACAGGGAGCTCCTACGAGCAGTACTTC. Its protein is CASSQPTGSSYEQYF. The chain couples TRBV4-1 to TRBJ2-7; 7 positions match TRBD1. The germline V gene has CDR1 MGHRA and CDR2 YSYEKL. There are 15 residues in the CDR3. V shed 2 bases and J 0 bases; nucleotides not matched to a gene: 4.

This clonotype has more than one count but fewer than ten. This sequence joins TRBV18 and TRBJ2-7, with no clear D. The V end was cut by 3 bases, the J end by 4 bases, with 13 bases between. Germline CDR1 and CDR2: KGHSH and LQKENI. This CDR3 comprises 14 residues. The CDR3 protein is CASSPANTKYEQYF. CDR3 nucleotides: TGTGCCAGCTCACCGGCCAACACGAAATACGAGCAGTACTTC.

CDR3 nucleotides: TGTGCCACCAGTCCACCTGAAGTCGGGGTCAATGGCTACACCTTC. Translation gives CATSPPEVGVNGYTF. The V call is TRBV24-1, the J call TRBJ1-2, with D hard to call. This CDR3 region has 15 residues. V lost 6 bases, J lost 6 bases, and 19 bases lay in between. The germline gives CDR1 KGHDR, CDR2 SFDVKD.

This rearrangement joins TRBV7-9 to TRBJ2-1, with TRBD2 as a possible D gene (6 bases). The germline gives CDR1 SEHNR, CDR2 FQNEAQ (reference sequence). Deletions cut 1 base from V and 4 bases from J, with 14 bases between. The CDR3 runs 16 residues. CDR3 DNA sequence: TGTGCCAGCAGCTTAGTCGGGGGTAAGATGTACAATGAGCAGTTCTTC. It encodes CASSLVGGKMYNEQFF.

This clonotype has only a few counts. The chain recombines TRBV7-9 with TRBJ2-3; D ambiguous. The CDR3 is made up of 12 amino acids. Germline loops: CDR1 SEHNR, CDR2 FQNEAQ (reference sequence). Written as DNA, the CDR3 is TGTGCTGTGACCCCCTCCCCCGATACGCAGTATTTT. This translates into CAVTPSPDTQYF.

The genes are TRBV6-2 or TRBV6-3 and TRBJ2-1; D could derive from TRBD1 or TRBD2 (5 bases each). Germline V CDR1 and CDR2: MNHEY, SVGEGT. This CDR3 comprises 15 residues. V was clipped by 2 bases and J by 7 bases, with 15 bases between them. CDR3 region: CASSYVGPSRNEQFF. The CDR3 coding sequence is TGTGCCAGCAGTTACGTGGGACCATCTCGGAATGAGCAGTTCTTC.

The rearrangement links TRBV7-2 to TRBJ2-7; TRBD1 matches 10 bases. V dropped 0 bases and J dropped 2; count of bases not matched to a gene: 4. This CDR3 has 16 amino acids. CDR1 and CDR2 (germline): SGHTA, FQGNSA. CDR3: CASSLASGTGAYEQYF. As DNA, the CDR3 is TGTGCCAGCAGCTTAGCCTCCGGGACAGGGGCCTACGAGCAGTACTTC.

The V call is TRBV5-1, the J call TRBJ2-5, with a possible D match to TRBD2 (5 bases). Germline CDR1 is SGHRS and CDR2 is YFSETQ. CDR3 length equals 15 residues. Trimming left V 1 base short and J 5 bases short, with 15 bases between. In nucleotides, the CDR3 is TGCGCCAGCAGCTTGATCGGGGTCGGGTTGGAGACCCAGTACTTC. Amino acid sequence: CASSLIGVGLETQYF.

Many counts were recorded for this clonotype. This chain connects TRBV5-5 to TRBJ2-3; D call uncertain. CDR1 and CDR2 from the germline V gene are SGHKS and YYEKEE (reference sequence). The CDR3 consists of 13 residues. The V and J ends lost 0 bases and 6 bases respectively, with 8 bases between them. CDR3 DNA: TGTGCCAGCAGCTTGGAGGTCAGGGATACGCAGTATTTT. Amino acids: CASSLEVRDTQYF.